This T cell receptor (beta chain) was recorded in a study of early T cells in non-severe SARS-CoV-2 infection. This clonotype has ten or more counts. The CDR3 consists of 20 residues. Per germline, CDR1 DFQATT and CDR2 SNEGSKA (reference sequence). V gave up 0 bases and J gave up 4 bases, with 30 bases separating them. A single record per CDR3 protein comes from TCRdb applying MiXCR to the 5' RACE reads. The table records 60,000 to 90,000 distinct CDR3 sequences, around 9.9% of them present only once. V is TRBV20-1 and J is TRBJ1-2; perhaps TRBD1 as D (5 bases). This TCR derives from an adult who was a healthcare worker with PCR-confirmed SARS-CoV-2 infection or an uninfected control (not recorded which). Material: whole blood. The CDR3 coding sequence is TGCAGTGCTAGAGATGGGAGGGAGTGGGGCTCTTTGATGTCTGCCTATGGCTACACCTTC. It specifies CSARDGREWGSLMSAYGYTF.